A single T cell receptor (beta chain) is shown here with its context. This clone has only one observation. Its specific antigen is unknown. The sample holds no much larger clone one base away, and base qualities are not on file. For TCRbeta CDR3 sequencing, genomic DNA was extracted from sorted cells using the QIAGEN DNeasy Blood and Tissue Kit. High-throughput TCRbeta CDR3 sequencing, including PCR amplification with bias correction and internal controls, was performed commercially through immunoSEQ. The authors' analysis ran thus. Unique productive TCRbeta sequences were defined by CDR3 nucleotide sequence where primers matched, and otherwise by CDR3 amino acid sequence together with Vbeta and Jbeta genes. To correct sorting error, sequences shared between sorted populations at a frequency ratio of 2:1 or less were removed; the rest were assigned to the higher population. Donor-reactive sequences were defined as at least 5-fold expanded in CFSE-low cells versus unstimulated cells, with frequency of at least 0.01% in CFSE-low cells. Repertoire divergence was quantified by Jensen-Shannon divergence using the top 100 TCRbeta sequences ranked by frequency. For samples with multiple sequencing runs, sorting error was corrected separately for each run before the runs were pooled. TCRdb retrieved this table from immuneACCESS and kept in-frame rearrangements only. Not all clones are present; in checked studies, unresolved V genes account for under half, and no reason is known for the remainder. V and J calls and clone size are those listed in that table; D and trimming were worked out from the DNA. The sample data list roughly 69,000 clones, and about 88% of these were observed just once. The ten top clones hold around 0.4% of the sample.

The data belong to a study of Tregs in tolerant kidney transplant recipients (dated by TCRdb to between 2018 and 2021). Context from the whole study: Transplants used related donors with nonmyeloablative bone marrow transplantation; mixed chimerism was transient in the human trials. The study applied TCRbeta sequencing to find donor-specific regulatory T cells before combined kidney and bone marrow transplantation and then followed those same cells after transplant. General study outcomes and caveats: For some patients the PCR primers changed over time, which made it impossible to compare the samples from those patients at the nucleotide level. Biological reproducibility was not directly assessed, although technical replication error appeared to be minimal. Because only a small number of patients were included, the study had limitations, and the results will need to be validated in larger populations as well as under other immunosuppression protocols. Expanding Tregs with activated donor B cells appeared to identify the most biologically relevant and donor-specific TCRbeta repertoire. Donor-specific Treg expansion exceeded global Treg expansion in tolerant patients, suggesting antigen-driven rather than nonspecific expansion.

After removal of 6 bases from V and 1 base from J, the junction retains 1 base not matched to a gene. From the germline V gene (reference sequence), CDR1 is LNHNV and CDR2 is YYDKDF. The CDR3 contains 13 residues, cysteine and phenylalanine counted. Just the 39-base CDR3 DNA is kept, in frame starting at base 1. According to the study, the label for this sample's time point signals: blood sample drawn before combined kidney and bone marrow transplant. Unstimulated Tregs (CD4+CD25+CD127-), CD4+ non-Tregs (CD4+CD25-), CD4 and CD8 cells were FACS-sorted from thawed PBMCs. 4 combined kidney and bone marrow transplant recipients from the ITN036ST trial were included as patients, and samples were available only from these trial subjects. Healthy control blood was processed to PBMCs with a Ficoll density gradient and then cryopreserved, whereas patient PBMCs were collected both before and after transplant.

The sequence derives from a human donor who received a combined kidney and bone marrow transplant. This chain is built from TRBV15 and TRBJ2-5, and 8 junctional nucleotides match TRBD1. The sequencing used CD4+ T cells from blood, collected before the transplant. The nucleotides are TGTGCCACCAGAGGGACAGGCCAAGAGACCCAGTACTTC. The translation is CATRGTGQETQYF.